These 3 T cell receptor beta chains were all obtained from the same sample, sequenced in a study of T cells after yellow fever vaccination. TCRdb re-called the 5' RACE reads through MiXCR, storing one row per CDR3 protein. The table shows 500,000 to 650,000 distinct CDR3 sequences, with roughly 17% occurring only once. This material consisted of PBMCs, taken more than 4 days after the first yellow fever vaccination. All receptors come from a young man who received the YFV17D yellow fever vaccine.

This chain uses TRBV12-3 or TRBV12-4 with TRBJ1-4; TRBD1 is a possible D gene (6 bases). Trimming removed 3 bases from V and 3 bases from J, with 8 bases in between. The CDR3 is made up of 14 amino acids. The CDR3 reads CASSFRGSNEKLFF. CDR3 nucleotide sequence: TGTGCCAGCAGTTTCAGGGGTTCTAATGAAAAACTGTTTTTT.

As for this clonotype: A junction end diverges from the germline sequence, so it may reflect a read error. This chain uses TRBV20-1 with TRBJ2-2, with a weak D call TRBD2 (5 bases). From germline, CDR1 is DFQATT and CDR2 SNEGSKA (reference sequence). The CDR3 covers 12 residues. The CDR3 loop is CSARGGTGELFF. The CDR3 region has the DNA TGCAGTGCCAGAGGAGGTACCGGGGAGCTGTTTTTT.

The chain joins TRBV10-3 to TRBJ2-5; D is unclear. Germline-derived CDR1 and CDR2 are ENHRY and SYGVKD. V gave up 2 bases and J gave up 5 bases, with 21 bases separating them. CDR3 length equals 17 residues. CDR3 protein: CAISELVSGVRKETQYF. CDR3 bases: TGTGCCATCAGTGAGCTCGTTAGTGGGGTTCGTAAGGAGACCCAGTACTTC.